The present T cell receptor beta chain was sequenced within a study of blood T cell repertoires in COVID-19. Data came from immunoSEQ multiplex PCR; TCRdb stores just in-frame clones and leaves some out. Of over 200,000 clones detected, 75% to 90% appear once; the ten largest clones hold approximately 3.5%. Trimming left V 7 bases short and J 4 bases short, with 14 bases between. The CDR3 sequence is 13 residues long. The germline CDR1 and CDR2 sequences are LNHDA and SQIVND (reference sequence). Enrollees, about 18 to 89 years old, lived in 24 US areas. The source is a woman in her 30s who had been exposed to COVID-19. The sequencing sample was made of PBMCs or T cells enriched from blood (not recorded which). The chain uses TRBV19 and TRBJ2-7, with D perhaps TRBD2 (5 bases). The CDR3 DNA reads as TGTGCCAGTATGGACTCCATGGGTTACGAGCAGTACTTC. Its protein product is CASMDSMGYEQYF.